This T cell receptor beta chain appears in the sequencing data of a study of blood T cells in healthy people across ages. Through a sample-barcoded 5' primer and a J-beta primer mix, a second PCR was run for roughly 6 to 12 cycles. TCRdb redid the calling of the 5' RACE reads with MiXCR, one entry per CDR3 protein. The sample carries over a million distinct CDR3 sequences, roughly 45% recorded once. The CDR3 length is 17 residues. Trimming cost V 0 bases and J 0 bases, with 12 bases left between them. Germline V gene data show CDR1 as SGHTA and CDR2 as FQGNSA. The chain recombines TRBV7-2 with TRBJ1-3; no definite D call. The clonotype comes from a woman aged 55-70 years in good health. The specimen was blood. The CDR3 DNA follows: TGTGCCAGCAGCTTAGCCCCGGTAGCTTTCTCTGGAAACACCATATATTTT. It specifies CASSLAPVAFSGNTIYF.